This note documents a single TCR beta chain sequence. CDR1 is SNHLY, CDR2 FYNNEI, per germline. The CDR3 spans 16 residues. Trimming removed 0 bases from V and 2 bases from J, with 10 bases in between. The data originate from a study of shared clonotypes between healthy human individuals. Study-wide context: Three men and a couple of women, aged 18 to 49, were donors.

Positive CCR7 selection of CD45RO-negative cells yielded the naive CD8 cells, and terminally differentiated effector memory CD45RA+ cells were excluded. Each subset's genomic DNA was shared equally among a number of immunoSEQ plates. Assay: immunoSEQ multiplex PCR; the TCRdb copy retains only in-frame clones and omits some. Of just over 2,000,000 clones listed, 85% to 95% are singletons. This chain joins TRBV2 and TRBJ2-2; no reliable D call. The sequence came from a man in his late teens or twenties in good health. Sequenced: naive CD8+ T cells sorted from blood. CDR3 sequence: CASSEAWAINTGELFF. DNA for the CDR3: TGTGCCAGCAGTGAAGCCTGGGCGATAAACACCGGGGAGCTGTTTTTT.